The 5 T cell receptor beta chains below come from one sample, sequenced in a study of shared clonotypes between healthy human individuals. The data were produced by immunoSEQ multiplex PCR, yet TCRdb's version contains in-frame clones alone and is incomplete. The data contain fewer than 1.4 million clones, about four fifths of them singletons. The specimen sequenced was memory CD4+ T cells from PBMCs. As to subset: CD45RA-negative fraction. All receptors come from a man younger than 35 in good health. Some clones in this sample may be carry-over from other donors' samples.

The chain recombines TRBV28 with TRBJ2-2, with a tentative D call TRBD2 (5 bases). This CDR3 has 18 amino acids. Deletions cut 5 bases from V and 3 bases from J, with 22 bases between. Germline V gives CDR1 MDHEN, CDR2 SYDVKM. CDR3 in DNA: TGTGCCAGCAGTCCCGCCAGCGTGTTTCGGCGGGACACCGGGGAGCTGTTTTTT. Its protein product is CASSPASVFRRDTGELFF.

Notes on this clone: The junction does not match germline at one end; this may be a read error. CDR3 amino acids: CASSYGGPRGDF. The CDR3 coding sequence is TGTGCCAGCAGCTATGGTGGGCCCCGGGGGGACTTC. This chain links TRBV5-6 with TRBJ2-7, with 7 positions matching TRBD2. In germline, CDR1 is SGHDT, CDR2 YYEEEE. This CDR3 comprises 12 residues.

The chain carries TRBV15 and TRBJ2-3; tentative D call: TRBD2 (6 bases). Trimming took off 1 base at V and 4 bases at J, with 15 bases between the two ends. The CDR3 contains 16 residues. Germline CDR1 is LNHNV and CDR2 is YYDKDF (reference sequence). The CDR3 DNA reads TGTGCCACCAGCAGAGCTGCTAGCGAGGCTCCAGATACGCAGTATTTT. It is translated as CATSRAASEAPDTQYF.

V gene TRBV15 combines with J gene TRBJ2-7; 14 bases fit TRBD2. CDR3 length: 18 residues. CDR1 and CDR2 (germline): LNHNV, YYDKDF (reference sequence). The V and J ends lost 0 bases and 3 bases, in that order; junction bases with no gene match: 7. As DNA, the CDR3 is TGTGCCACCAGCAGAGATCAATCCGGGACTAGCGGGAGCTACGAGCAGTACTTC. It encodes CATSRDQSGTSGSYEQYF.

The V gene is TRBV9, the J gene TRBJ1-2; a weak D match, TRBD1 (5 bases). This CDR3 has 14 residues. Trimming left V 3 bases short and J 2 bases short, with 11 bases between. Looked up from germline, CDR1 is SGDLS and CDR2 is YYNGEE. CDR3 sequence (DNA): TGTGCCAGCAGCGCGACAGCATCAAACTATGGCTACACCTTC. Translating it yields CASSATASNYGYTF.